The T cell receptor (beta chain) described here comes from a study of technical replicates of blood from a few donors. Per germline, CDR1 SGHVS and CDR2 FQNEAQ. V was cut by 1 base and J by 3 bases, with 10 bases left in between. This CDR3 has 14 amino acids. Using immunoSEQ multiplex PCR, the repertoire was profiled, and TCRdb retains in-frame clones only, with some absent. The sample contains approximately 80,000 clones, 95% to 98% of which appear only once. The clonotype comes from a human donor in good health. Material: T cells isolated from PBMCs. The chain links TRBV7-8 to TRBJ2-7; D remains ambiguous. This CDR3 is CASSLGRVIYEQYF. The CDR3 DNA is TGTGCCAGCAGCTTAGGTCGCGTTATCTACGAGCAGTACTTC. Supplemented by reference TRBV7-8 and TRBJ2-7, the full variable domain reads GAGVSQSPRYKVAKRGQDVALRCDPISGHVSLFWYQQALGQGPEFLTYFQNEAQLDKSGLPSDRFFAERPEGSVSTLKIQRTQQEDSAVYLCASSLGRVIYEQYFGPGTRLTVT.